Detailed here is one TCR beta chain. V shed 5 bases and J shed 1 base, with 11 bases lying between them. The CDR3 runs 15 residues. Germline CDR1 is KGHSH and CDR2 is LQKENI. The sample originates from a study of beta chain features in type 1 diabetes. Study-level information: The patients were much like the healthy donors in age, gender and cell yields. All samples together contributed 85 million to 120 million sorted cells for examination.

It was one heparinised blood draw, averaging around 110 mL, that each donor gave. Each of the CD4+ naive, central memory, regulatory and stem cell-like memory populations was sorted via CD45RO/CCR7/CD25/CD127/CD95/CD27. cDNA synthesis used the whole RNA isolate, giving expressed TCRB sequences. Sequencing was performed with immunoSEQ multiplex PCR; in TCRdb, only in-frame clones are kept and a portion is missing. The repertoire holds fewer than 400,000 clones, with roughly 8% as singletons. This chain joins TRBV18 and TRBJ2-2; D is ambiguous. This clonotype was sampled from a woman younger than 35 in good health. Sequencing was done on a sample of central memory CD4+ T cells from blood. The CDR3 bases are TGTGCCAGCTCATACGCAGAAATGAACACCGGGGAGCTGTTTTTT. It is translated as CASSYAEMNTGELFF.